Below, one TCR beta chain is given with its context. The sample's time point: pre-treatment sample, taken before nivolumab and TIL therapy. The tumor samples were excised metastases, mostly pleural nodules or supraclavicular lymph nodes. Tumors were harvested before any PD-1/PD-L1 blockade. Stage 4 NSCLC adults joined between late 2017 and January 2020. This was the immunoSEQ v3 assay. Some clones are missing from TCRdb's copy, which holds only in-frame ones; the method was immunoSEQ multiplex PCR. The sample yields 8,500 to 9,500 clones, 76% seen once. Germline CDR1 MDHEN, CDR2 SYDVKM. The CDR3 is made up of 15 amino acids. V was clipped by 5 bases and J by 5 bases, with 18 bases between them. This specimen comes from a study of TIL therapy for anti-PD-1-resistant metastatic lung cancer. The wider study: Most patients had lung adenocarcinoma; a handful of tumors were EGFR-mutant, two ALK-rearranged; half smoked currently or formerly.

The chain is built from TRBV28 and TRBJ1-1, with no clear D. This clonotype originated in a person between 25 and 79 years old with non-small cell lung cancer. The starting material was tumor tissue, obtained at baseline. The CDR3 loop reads CASSPSTVGRTEAFF. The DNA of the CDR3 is TGTGCCAGCAGTCCCTCAACAGTCGGGCGGACTGAAGCTTTCTTT.